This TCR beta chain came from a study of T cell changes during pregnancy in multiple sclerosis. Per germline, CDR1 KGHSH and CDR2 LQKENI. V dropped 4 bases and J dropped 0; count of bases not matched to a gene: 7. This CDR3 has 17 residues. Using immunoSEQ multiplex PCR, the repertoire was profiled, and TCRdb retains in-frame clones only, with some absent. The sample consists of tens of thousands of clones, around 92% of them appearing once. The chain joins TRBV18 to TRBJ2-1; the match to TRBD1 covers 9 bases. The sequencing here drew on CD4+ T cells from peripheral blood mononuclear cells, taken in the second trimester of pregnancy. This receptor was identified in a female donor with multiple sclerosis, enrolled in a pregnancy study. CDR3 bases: TGTGCCAGCTCACAGATGCTGGACAGGGGCTCCTACAATGAGCAGTTCTTC. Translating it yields CASSQMLDRGSYNEQFF.